This record looks at one T cell receptor beta chain sequence and its context. Germline V gene data show CDR1 as ENHRY and CDR2 as SYGVKD. The CDR3 covers 15 residues. V was trimmed by 3 bases and J by 7 bases, leaving 19 bases between them. The sample comes from a study of blood T cell repertoires in COVID-19. For the study at large: COVID-19 samples collected from the United States, Italy and Spain covered acute and convalescent phases. T cells, B-cell-depleted T cells, or PBMCs supplied cDNA or gDNA.

Per the original data handling: Amplified reference gene primers provided the basis for estimating nucleated cell counts. The repertoire was sequenced with immunoSEQ multiplex PCR; TCRdb's copy has only in-frame clones and lacks some. V, J and clone size reflect that table, while D and trimming were determined from the DNA. The sample lists some 450,000 clones, about 90% seen once, with about 0.91% in the top ten. The clonotype was recovered from a man younger than 30 with COVID-19, enrolled during active disease. The sequenced material came from peripheral blood. The genes are TRBV10-3 and TRBJ2-7; TRBD2 is a possible D gene (6 bases). CDR3 region: CAISDPGRGEEEQYF. The CDR3 bases are TGTGCCATCAGTGATCCGGGACGAGGGGAGGAGGAGCAGTACTTC.